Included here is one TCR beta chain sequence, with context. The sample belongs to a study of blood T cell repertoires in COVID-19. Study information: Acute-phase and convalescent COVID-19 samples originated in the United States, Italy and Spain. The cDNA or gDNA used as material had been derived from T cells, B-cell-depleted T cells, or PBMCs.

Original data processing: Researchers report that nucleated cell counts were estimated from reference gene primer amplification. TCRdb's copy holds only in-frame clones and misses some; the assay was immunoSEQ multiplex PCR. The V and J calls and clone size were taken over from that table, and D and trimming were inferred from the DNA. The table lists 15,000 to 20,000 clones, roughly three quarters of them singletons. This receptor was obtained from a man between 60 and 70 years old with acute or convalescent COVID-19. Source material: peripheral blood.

Here the CDR3 reads CASSRQGLNEKLFF. For the CDR3, the DNA is TGTGCCAGTAGCCGACAGGGCCTAAATGAAAAACTGTTTTTT. The chain recombines TRBV19 with TRBJ1-4, with 7 positions matching TRBD1. There are 14 residues in the CDR3. The germline CDR1 and CDR2 sequences are LNHDA and SQIVND (reference sequence). Trimming removed 6 bases from V and 5 bases from J; junction bases left unmatched: 6. The whole variable domain, remainder taken from reference TRBV19 and TRBJ1-4, is DGGITQSPKYLFRKEGQNVTLSCEQNLNHDAMYWYRQDPGQGLRLIYYSQIVNDFQKGDIAEGYSVSREKKESFPLTVTSAQKNPTAFYLCASSRQGLNEKLFFGSGTQLSVL.